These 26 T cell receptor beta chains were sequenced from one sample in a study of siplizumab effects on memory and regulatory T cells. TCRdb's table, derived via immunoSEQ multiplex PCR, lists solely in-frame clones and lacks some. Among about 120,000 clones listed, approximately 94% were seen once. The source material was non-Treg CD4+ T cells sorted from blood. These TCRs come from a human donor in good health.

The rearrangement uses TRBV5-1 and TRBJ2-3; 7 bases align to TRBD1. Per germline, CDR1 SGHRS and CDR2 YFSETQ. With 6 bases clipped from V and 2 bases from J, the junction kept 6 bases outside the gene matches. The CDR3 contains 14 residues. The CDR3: CASTIGQVTDTQYF. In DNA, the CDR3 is TGCGCCAGCACCATCGGACAGGTCACAGATACGCAGTATTTT.

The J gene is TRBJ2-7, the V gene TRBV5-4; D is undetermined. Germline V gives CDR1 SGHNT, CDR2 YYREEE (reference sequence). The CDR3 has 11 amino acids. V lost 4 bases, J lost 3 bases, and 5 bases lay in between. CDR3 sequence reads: CASSLYYEQYF. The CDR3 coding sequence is TGTGCCAGCAGCCTGTACTACGAGCAGTACTTC.

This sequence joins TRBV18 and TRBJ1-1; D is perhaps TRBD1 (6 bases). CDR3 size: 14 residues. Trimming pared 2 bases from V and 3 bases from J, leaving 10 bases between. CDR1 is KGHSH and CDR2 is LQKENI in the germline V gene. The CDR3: CASSPSQGYTEAFF. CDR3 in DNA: TGTGCCAGCTCACCATCGCAGGGGTACACTGAAGCTTTCTTT.

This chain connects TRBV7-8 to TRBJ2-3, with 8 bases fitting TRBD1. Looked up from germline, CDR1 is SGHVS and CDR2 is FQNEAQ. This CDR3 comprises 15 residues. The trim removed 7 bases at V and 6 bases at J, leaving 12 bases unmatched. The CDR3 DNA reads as TGTGCCAGCACCCTCCCGGGACAGGCCACTGATACGCAGTATTTT. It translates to CASTLPGQATDTQYF. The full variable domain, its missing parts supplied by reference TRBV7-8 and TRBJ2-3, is GAGVSQSPRYKVAKRGQDVALRCDPISGHVSLFWYQQALGQGPEFLTYFQNEAQLDKSGLPSDRFFAERPEGSVSTLKIQRTQQEDSAVYLCASTLPGQATDTQYFGPGTRLTVL.

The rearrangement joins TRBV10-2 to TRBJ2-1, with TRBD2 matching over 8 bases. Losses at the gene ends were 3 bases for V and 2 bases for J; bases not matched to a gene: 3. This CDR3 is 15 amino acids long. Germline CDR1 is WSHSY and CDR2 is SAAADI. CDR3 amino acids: CASSDSGGPYNEQFF. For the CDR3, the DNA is TGCGCCAGCAGTGACAGCGGGGGCCCCTACAATGAGCAGTTCTTC.

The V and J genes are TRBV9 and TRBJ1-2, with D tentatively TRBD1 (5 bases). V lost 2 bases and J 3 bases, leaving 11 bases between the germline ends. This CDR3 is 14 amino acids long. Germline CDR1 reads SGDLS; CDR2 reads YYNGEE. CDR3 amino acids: CASSVGTGDYGYTF. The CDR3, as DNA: TGTGCCAGCAGCGTCGGGACCGGGGACTATGGCTACACCTTC.

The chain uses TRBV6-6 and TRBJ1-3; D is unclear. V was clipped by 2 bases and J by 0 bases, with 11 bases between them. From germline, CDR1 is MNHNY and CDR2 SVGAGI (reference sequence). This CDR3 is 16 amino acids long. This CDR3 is CASSYRPSSSGNTIYF. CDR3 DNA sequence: TGTGCCAGCAGTTACCGGCCGTCGAGCTCTGGAAACACCATATATTTT.

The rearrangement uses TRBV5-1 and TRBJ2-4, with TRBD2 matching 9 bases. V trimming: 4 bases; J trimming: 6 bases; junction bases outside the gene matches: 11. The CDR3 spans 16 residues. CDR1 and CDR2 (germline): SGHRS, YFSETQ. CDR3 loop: CASSHNSGGAGNIQYF. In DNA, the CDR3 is TGCGCCAGCAGCCATAATAGCGGGGGAGCCGGAAACATTCAGTACTTC.

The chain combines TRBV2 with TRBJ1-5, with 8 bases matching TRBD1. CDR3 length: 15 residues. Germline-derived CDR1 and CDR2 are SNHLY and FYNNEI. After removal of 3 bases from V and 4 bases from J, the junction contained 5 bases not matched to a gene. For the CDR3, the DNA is TGTGCCAGCAGTGAGGGACAGGTCAGAAATCAGCCCCAGCATTTT. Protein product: CASSEGQVRNQPQHF.

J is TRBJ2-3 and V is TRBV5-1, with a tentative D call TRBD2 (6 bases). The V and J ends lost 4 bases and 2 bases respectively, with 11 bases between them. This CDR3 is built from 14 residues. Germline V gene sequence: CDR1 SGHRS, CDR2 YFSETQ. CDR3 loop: CASSRTGVTDTQYF. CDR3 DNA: TGCGCCAGCAGCCGTACGGGGGTCACAGATACGCAGTATTTT.

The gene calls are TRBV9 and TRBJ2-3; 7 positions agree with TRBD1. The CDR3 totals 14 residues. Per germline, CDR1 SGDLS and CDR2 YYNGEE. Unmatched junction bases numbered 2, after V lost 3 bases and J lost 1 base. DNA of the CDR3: TGTGCCAGCAGCGCGGGGACAGGCACAGATACGCAGTATTTT. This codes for CASSAGTGTDTQYF.

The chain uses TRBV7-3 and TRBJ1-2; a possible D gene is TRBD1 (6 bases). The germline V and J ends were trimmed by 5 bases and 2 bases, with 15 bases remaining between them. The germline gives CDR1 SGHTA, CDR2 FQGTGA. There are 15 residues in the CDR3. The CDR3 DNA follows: TGTGCCAGCAGCCCAGGGGTGGACCCCAACTATGGCTACACCTTC. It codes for CASSPGVDPNYGYTF.

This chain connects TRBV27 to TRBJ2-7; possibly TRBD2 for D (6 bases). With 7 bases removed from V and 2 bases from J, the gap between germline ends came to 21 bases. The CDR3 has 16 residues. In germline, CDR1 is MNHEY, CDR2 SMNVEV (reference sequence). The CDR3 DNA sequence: TGTGCCAGCATCAAATCAGTAGGCGGGACCACCTACGAGCAGTACTTC. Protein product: CASIKSVGGTTYEQYF.

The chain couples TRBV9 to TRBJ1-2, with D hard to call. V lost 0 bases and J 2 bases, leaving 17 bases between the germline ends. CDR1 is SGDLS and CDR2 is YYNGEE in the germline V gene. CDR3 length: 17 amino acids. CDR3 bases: TGTGCCAGCAGCGTAGCGGATAGGGAGCCGCTAAACTATGGCTACACCTTC. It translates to CASSVADREPLNYGYTF.

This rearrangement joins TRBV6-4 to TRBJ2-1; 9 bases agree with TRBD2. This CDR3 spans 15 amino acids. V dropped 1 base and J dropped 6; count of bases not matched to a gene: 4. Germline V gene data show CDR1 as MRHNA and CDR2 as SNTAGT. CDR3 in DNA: TGTGCCAGCAGTGACTGGGCGGGAGGGCCCAATGAGCAGTTCTTC. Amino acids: CASSDWAGGPNEQFF.

CDR3: CASSQDIGQNYGYTF. CDR3 DNA: TGTGCCAGCAGCCAAGATATTGGGCAGAACTATGGCTACACCTTC. The chain recombines TRBV14 with TRBJ1-2; D remains unclear. The CDR3 is 15 amino acids. The ends were cut back, 0 bases at V and 2 bases at J, with 10 bases in the middle. Per the germline V gene, CDR1 is SGHDN and CDR2 is FVKESK. Filled out from reference TRBV14 and TRBJ1-2, the complete variable domain reads EAGVTQFPSHSVIEKGQTVTLRCDPISGHDNLYWYRRVMGKEIKFLLHFVKESKQDESGMPNNRFLAERTGGTYSTLKVQPAELEDSGVYFCASSQDIGQNYGYTFGSGTRLTVV.

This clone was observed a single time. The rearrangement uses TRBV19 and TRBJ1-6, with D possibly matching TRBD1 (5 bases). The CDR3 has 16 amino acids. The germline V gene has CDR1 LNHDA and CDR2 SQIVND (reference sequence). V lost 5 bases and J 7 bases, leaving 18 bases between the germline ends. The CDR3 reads CASSLPSGTLNSPLHF. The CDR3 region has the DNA TGTGCCAGTAGTCTCCCCTCCGGGACGCTCAATTCACCCCTCCACTTT.

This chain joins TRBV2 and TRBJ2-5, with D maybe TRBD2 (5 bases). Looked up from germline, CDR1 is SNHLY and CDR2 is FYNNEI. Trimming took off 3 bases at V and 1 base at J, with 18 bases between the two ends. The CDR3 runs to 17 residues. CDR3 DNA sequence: TGTGCCAGCAGTGAGGTTGGGGTGCAGCGGAGCCAAGAGACCCAGTACTTC. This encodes CASSEVGVQRSQETQYF.

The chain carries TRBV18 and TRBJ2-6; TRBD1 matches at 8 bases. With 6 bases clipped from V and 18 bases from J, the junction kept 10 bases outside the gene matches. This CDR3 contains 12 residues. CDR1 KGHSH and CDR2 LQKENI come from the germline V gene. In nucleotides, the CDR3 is TGTGCCAGCTCTCCCAGGGGGCCCGAACAGACTTTC. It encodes CASSPRGPEQTF. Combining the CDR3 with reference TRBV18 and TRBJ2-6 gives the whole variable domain NAGVMQNPRHLVRRRGQEARLRCSPMKGHSHVYWYRQLPEEGLKFMVYLQKENIIDESGMPKERFSAEFPKEGPSILRIQQVVRGDSAAYFCASSPRGPEQTFGAGSRLTVL.

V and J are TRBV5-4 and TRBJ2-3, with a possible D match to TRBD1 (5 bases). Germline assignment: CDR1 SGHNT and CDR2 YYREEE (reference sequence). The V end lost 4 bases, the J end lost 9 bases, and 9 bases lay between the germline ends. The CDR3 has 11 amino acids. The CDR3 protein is CASSVRATQYF. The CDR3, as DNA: TGTGCCAGCAGCGTCAGGGCGACGCAGTATTTT.

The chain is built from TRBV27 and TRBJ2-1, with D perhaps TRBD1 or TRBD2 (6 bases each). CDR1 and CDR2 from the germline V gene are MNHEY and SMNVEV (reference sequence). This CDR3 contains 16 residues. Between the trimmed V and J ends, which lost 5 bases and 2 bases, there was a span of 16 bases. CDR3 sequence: CASSPVGRGAYNEQFF. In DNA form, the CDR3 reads TGTGCCAGCAGTCCGGTAGGAAGGGGGGCCTACAATGAGCAGTTCTTC.

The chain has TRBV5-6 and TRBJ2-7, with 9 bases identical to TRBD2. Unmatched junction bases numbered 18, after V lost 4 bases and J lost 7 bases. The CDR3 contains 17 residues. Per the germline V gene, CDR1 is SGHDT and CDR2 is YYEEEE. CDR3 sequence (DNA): TGTGCCAGCAGCCAAAGTGGTCTAGCGGGGAACCGCCGGGAGCAGTACTTC. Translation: CASSQSGLAGNRREQYF.

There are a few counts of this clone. CDR3 DNA: TGTGCCAGCAGCCAAGGGACAGGGTCGGACACTGAAGCTTTCTTT. Amino acids: CASSQGTGSDTEAFF. V and J are TRBV4-2 and TRBJ1-1; 8 positions agree with TRBD1. The CDR3 covers 15 residues. The junction had 4 bases not matched to a gene; V was cut back by 1 base and J by 3 bases. CDR1 LGHNA and CDR2 YNFKEQ come from the germline V gene.

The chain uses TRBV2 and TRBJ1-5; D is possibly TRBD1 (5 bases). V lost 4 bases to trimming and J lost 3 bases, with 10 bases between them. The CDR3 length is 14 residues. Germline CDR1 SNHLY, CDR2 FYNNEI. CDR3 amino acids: CASSGDGYNQPQHF. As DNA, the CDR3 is TGTGCCAGCAGTGGGGACGGCTACAATCAGCCCCAGCATTTT.

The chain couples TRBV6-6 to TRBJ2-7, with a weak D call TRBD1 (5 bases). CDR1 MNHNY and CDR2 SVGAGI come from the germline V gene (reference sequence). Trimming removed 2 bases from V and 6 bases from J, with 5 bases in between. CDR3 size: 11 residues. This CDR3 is CASSYRGEQYF. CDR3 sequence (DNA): TGTGCCAGCAGTTACAGGGGCGAGCAGTACTTC.

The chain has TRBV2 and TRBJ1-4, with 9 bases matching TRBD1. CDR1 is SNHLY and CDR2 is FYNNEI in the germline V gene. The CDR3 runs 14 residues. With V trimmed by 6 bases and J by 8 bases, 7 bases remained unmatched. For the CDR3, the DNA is TGTGCCAGCAGGGATCGGACAGGGGAAGAAAAACTGTTTTTT. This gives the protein CASRDRTGEEKLFF.